What follows are 3 T cell receptor beta chains derived from one specimen sequenced in a study of breast tumors, draining lymph nodes, adjacent tissues. In TCRdb, the multiplex PCR reads were re-called with MiXCR into one record per CDR3 protein. The data hold about 200,000 distinct CDR3 sequences, with over 25% observed a single time. Samples came from axillary lymph nodes draining the breast cancer. The sample was axillary lymph node tissue. All receptors derive from a female donor with breast cancer. Some clones in this sample may be carry-over from other donors' samples.

The rearrangement links TRBV7-2 to TRBJ1-6; possibly TRBD1 for D (5 bases). The CDR3 loop spans 15 amino acids. Germline V CDR1 and CDR2: SGHTA, FQGNSA. Between the trimmed V and J ends, which lost 6 bases and 7 bases, there was a span of 16 bases. CDR3 nucleotides: TGTGCCAGCAGAGATTTGGGGGGTCGAAATTCACCCCTCCACTTT. Translated: CASRDLGGRNSPLHF.

In this sample, this clonotype turned up many times. The gene calls are TRBV12-3 or TRBV12-4 and TRBJ2-7; either TRBD1 or TRBD2 may supply D (5 bases each). The germline V and J ends were trimmed by 7 bases and 11 bases, with 18 bases remaining between them. The CDR3 consists of 12 residues. The chain's CDR3 is CASTRMTGPKYF. CDR3 coding DNA: TGTGCCAGCACCCGAATGACGGGACCAAAGTACTTC.

In its sample, this clonotype was seen many times. The genes are TRBV5-1 and TRBJ1-2; TRBD1 agrees at 7 bases. CDR1 SGHRS and CDR2 YFSETQ come from the germline V gene. The V and J ends lost 4 bases and 4 bases, in that order; junction bases with no gene match: 7. There are 14 residues in the CDR3. In DNA form, the CDR3 reads TGCGCCAGCAGCCTCGGGACAGTGGGCTATGGCTACACCTTC. Its translation is CASSLGTVGYGYTF.